This T cell receptor beta chain was sequenced for a study of sequential checkpoint blockade in melanoma. On the study more broadly: First-line arms were nivolumab then ipilimumab, or the reverse, randomized 1:1.

Stated treatment: randomized to nivolumab then ipilimumab (arm A) or the reverse (arm B). Assay used: immunoSEQ multiplex PCR; TCRdb lists only in-frame clones, some missing. The table has more than 20,000 clones, roughly 78% seen once. This clonotype originated in a human donor with melanoma. The starting material was CD8+ T cells sorted from blood (inferred from file names), obtained from a patient given nivolumab and ipilimumab in sequence.

The CDR3 nucleotides are TGTGCCATCAGTGAGGTGGACTCCCGGGCAGATACGCAGTATTTT. It specifies CAISEVDSRADTQYF. The rearrangement links TRBV10-3 to TRBJ2-3; possibly TRBD2 for D (5 bases). CDR3 size: 15 residues. From germline, CDR1 is ENHRY and CDR2 SYGVKD. V lost 2 bases, J lost 4 bases, and 13 bases lay in between.